The 16 T cell receptor beta chains presented below share a single source sample, sequenced in a study of CD8+ T cells in alopecia areata. Treatment meaning: oral pan-JAK inhibitor, 5-10 mg twice daily. Reverse transcribed after extraction, RNA yielded cDNA as the sequencing template. The data were produced by immunoSEQ multiplex PCR, yet TCRdb's version contains in-frame clones alone and is incomplete. This sample yields around 150,000 clones, of which about two thirds are seen a single time; around 0.91% belongs to the top ten. The sample was CD4+ T cells sorted from blood, taken at week 4, from a patient treated with tofacitinib. Source of these receptors: a human donor with alopecia areata.

The chain combines TRBV4-1 with TRBJ2-7, with TRBD2 matching over 7 bases. Germline assignment: CDR1 MGHRA and CDR2 YSYEKL. The V segment lost 3 bases and the J segment 3 bases; nucleotides outside the gene matches: 8. CDR3 size: 15 residues. The CDR3 DNA sequence: TGCGCCAGCAGCCACGAGATATGGGGGGGCTACGAGCAGTACTTC. It yields the protein CASSHEIWGGYEQYF.

This clone was detected once. V is TRBV29-1 and J is TRBJ1-6, with 9 bases fitting TRBD1. The CDR3 loop spans 13 amino acids. Germline loops: CDR1 SQVTM, CDR2 ANQGSEA. The junction had 3 bases not matched to a gene; V was cut back by 7 bases and J by 5 bases. The CDR3 loop reads CSARTGDNSPLHF. CDR3 DNA: TGCAGCGCCCGGACAGGGGATAATTCACCCCTCCACTTT.

This chain connects TRBV2 to TRBJ1-1; D ambiguous. The CDR3 length is 10 residues. With 8 bases removed from V and 0 bases from J, the gap between germline ends came to 1 base. The germline V gene has CDR1 SNHLY and CDR2 FYNNEI. DNA for the CDR3: TGTGCCAGCTTGAACACTGAAGCTTTCTTT. It is translated as CASLNTEAFF.

The rearrangement links TRBV2 to TRBJ1-5; D is unresolved. Trimming cost V 5 bases and J 0 bases, with 5 bases left between them. The CDR3 is 13 residues long. In germline, CDR1 is SNHLY, CDR2 FYNNEI. The chain's CDR3 is CASSPYSNQPQHF. Written as DNA, the CDR3 is TGTGCCAGCAGTCCGTATAGCAATCAGCCCCAGCATTTT.

This clone is a singleton in its sample. The chain uses TRBV7-9 and TRBJ1-2, with D uncertain. The CDR3 loop spans 15 amino acids. Trimming took off 5 bases at V and 4 bases at J, with 17 bases between the two ends. In germline, CDR1 is SEHNR, CDR2 FQNEAQ (reference sequence). The CDR3 DNA follows: TGTGCCAGCAGCCCACGGACCTCTGGCGCCTATGGCTACACCTTC. Translating it yields CASSPRTSGAYGYTF.

The chain joins TRBV30 to TRBJ2-5; 7 nucleotides line up with TRBD1. With V trimmed by 5 bases and J by 6 bases, 6 bases remained unmatched. CDR3 length equals 12 residues. CDR1 and CDR2 (germline): GTSNPN, SVGIG (reference sequence). The CDR3 sequence is CAWRTGVKTQYF. CDR3 coding DNA: TGTGCCTGGCGGACAGGCGTGAAGACCCAGTACTTC.

The chain is built from TRBV5-6 and TRBJ1-6; 7 bases fit TRBD1. Losses at the gene ends were 1 base for V and 7 bases for J; bases not matched to a gene: 8. This CDR3 comprises 16 residues. CDR1 and CDR2 (germline): SGHDT, YYEEEE. The CDR3 protein is CASSLLDRVENSPLHF. CDR3 DNA: TGTGCCAGCAGCTTGTTAGACAGGGTGGAAAATTCACCCCTCCACTTT.

V and J are TRBV29-1 and TRBJ1-1; the match to TRBD1 covers 11 bases. CDR3 length: 15 amino acids. The trim removed 6 bases at V and 0 bases at J, leaving 6 bases unmatched. Per the germline V gene, CDR1 is SQVTM and CDR2 is ANQGSEA. CDR3 nucleotide sequence: TGCAGCGTCCCGGACAGGGGGCATTTGAACACTGAAGCTTTCTTT. It is translated as CSVPDRGHLNTEAFF.

The rearrangement uses TRBV7-9 and TRBJ2-6; D remains ambiguous. V lost 3 bases and J lost 8, with 8 bases in between. The CDR3 has 13 residues. The germline gives CDR1 SEHNR, CDR2 FQNEAQ (reference sequence). The CDR3 bases are TGTGCCAGCAGCTTTTACGAGTCCAACGTCCTGACTTTC. It translates to CASSFYESNVLTF.

The rearrangement links TRBV5-6 to TRBJ2-7; 9 bases match TRBD1. The CDR3 consists of 14 residues. CDR1 and CDR2 from the germline V gene are SGHDT and YYEEEE. The ends lost 7 bases at V and 4 bases at J; junction bases unmatched: 9. The CDR3 DNA is TGTGCCAGCTCCTACCGGGACAGGGAGTACGAGCAGTACTTC. Its protein is CASSYRDREYEQYF.

This clone turned up a few times. The chain carries TRBV7-8 and TRBJ1-5; D is uncertain. Between the trimmed V and J ends, which lost 3 bases and 4 bases, there was a span of 13 bases. This CDR3 comprises 15 residues. Germline V gene lookup returns CDR1 SGHVS and CDR2 FQNEAQ. Here the CDR3 DNA reads TGTGCCAGCAGCTTTATAGGGTCGGGGAATCAGCCCCAGCATTTT. It translates to CASSFIGSGNQPQHF.

The chain uses TRBV19 and TRBJ2-3; 10 positions agree with TRBD2. After removal of 6 bases from V and 2 bases from J, the junction contained 8 bases not matched to a gene. CDR1 and CDR2 from the germline V gene are LNHDA and SQIVND (reference sequence). This CDR3 has 16 amino acids. This CDR3 is CASSFLAGGDTDTQYF. The CDR3 nucleotides read TGTGCCAGTAGCTTTTTAGCGGGGGGCGACACAGATACGCAGTATTTT.

The chain links TRBV5-1 to TRBJ2-7; D may match TRBD1 or TRBD2 (6 bases each). Looked up from germline, CDR1 is SGHRS and CDR2 is YFSETQ. V was clipped by 7 bases and J by 6 bases, with 11 bases between them. CDR3 length equals 11 residues. The DNA of the CDR3 is TGCGCCAGCGGTTGGGGGGCCGAGCAGTACTTC. Protein product: CASGWGAEQYF.

V and J are TRBV29-1 and TRBJ1-4; D gene unclear. The length of the CDR3 is 10 residues. Trimming pared 6 bases from V and 5 bases from J, leaving 4 bases between. Germline CDR1 reads SQVTM; CDR2 reads ANQGSEA. In DNA, the CDR3 is TGCAGCGTGTGGAATGAAAAACTGTTTTTT. Its protein product is CSVWNEKLFF.

The V gene is TRBV6-1, the J gene TRBJ2-6; no clear D. V dropped 4 bases and J dropped 1 base, with 5 bases sitting between them. Germline V gene sequence: CDR1 MNHNS, CDR2 SASEGT. This CDR3 contains 14 residues. The CDR3 sequence: CASSALSGANVLTF. The CDR3, as DNA: TGTGCCAGCAGTGCCCTTTCTGGGGCCAACGTCCTGACTTTC.

The chain links TRBV25-1 to TRBJ2-5, with D perhaps TRBD2 (5 bases). There are 14 residues in the CDR3. Per germline, CDR1 MGHDK and CDR2 SYGVNS. V was cut by 4 bases and J by 5 bases, with 14 bases left in between. The CDR3 nucleotides are TGTGCCAGCAGTGTTCTAGGAGGAGGTGAGACCCAGTACTTC. This encodes CASSVLGGGETQYF.